The subject of this entry is one TCR beta chain. Antigen unknown. Sampling of each donor yielded at least one pre-ART PBMC sample and at least two post-ART PBMC samples. This entry comes from a study of long-term antiretroviral therapy in people with HIV. Study observations and caveats: Dominance of pre-ART expanded clones persisted, fluctuating and often declining after ART. Repertoires from HIV showed CDR3 length ranges narrower than those of controls.

The immunoSEQ assay was v3.0, run at survey level. Assay used: immunoSEQ multiplex PCR; TCRdb lists only in-frame clones, some missing. The sample holds 25,000 to 35,000 clones, approximately 95% seen once. The clonotype was recovered from a man aged 50 to 60 with HIV. The sequences come from unsorted PBMCs, collected 5.3 years after starting antiretroviral therapy.

CDR3 sequence (DNA): TGTGCCAGCAGTGAACCGCGCGACACTGAAGCTTTCTTT. Translating gives CASSEPRDTEAFF. This rearrangement joins TRBV2 to TRBJ1-1; D uncertain. Between the trimmed V and J ends, which lost 2 bases and 3 bases, there was a span of 7 bases. The CDR3 is 13 residues long. CDR1 and CDR2 from the germline V gene are SNHLY and FYNNEI.